The 16 T cell receptor beta chains given below trace back to one sample, sequenced in a study of CD8+CD57+ T cells in acquired aplastic anemia. Both TCR beta VDJ combination and CDR3 sequence profiling were carried out. Genomic DNA was the template for this profiling. TCRdb independently ran MiXCR on the reads; one entry per CDR3 protein. The repertoire holds hundreds of thousands of distinct CDR3 sequences, with 55% to 65% as singletons. Sequenced sample: sorted CD4+, CD8+, or CD8+CD57+ T cells (not recorded which) from PBMCs. These TCRs come from a human donor with severe aplastic anemia or a healthy control (not recorded which).

This clonotype showed up just a few times. This chain connects TRBV7-2 to TRBJ1-2; the D is unclear. The V and J ends lost 0 bases and 7 bases respectively, with 9 bases between them. CDR3 size: 13 residues. Germline V CDR1 and CDR2: SGHTA, FQGNSA. The CDR3 region is CASSLALFPGYTF. The CDR3 nucleotides are TGTGCCAGCAGCTTAGCCCTATTTCCTGGCTACACCTTC.

The chain links TRBV19 to TRBJ1-1, with a possible D match to TRBD1 (5 bases). With 0 bases removed from V and 8 bases from J, the gap between germline ends came to 13 bases. CDR1 is LNHDA, CDR2 SQIVND, per germline (reference sequence). There are 14 residues in the CDR3. CDR3 coding DNA: TGTGCCAGTAGTATAGATCCCTCGGGGCGGGAAGCTTTCTTT. Protein product: CASSIDPSGREAFF.

This chain connects TRBV7-8 to TRBJ1-1; 9 bases match TRBD1. CDR1 SGHVS and CDR2 FQNEAQ come from the germline V gene. V shed 1 base, J shed 3 bases, and the junction held 6 bases outside the gene matches. CDR3 length equals 16 residues. The CDR3 region is CASSLEQGAWYTEAFF. In DNA, the CDR3 is TGTGCCAGCAGCTTAGAACAGGGGGCCTGGTACACTGAAGCTTTCTTT. The entire variable domain, with the rest obtained from reference TRBV7-8 and TRBJ1-1, is as follows: GAGVSQSPRYKVAKRGQDVALRCDPISGHVSLFWYQQALGQGPEFLTYFQNEAQLDKSGLPSDRFFAERPEGSVSTLKIQRTQQEDSAVYLCASSLEQGAWYTEAFFGQGTRLTVV.

The genes are TRBV15 and TRBJ1-1, with 7 bases identical to TRBD1. CDR3 length equals 16 residues. The ends lost 3 bases at V and 0 bases at J; junction bases unmatched: 7. The germline gives CDR1 LNHNV, CDR2 YYDKDF (reference sequence). This chain's CDR3 is CATSRGTAEMNTEAFF. The CDR3 region has the DNA TGTGCCACCAGCAGGGGGACAGCAGAAATGAACACTGAAGCTTTCTTT.

This clonotype was seen repeatedly, ten times or more. The gene calls are TRBV19 and TRBJ1-6, with D tentatively TRBD1 (5 bases). Germline values: CDR1 LNHDA, CDR2 SQIVND (reference sequence). Trimming left V 6 bases short and J 7 bases short, with 13 bases between. This CDR3 spans 14 amino acids. The CDR3 sequence: CASRLWDPNSPLHF. CDR3 coding DNA: TGTGCCAGTAGGCTTTGGGACCCAAATTCACCCCTCCACTTT.

A remark on this clonotype: An end of the junction differs from the germline gene, which may be a read error. Here the CDR3 DNA reads TGTGCCATCAGAGAAGCGGGAGAGGCCCAACTCCTAATCTTC. Protein: CAIREAGEAQLLIF. The chain is built from TRBV10-3 and TRBJ2-1; TRBD2 agrees at 8 bases. The length of the CDR3 is 14 residues. Germline assignment: CDR1 ENHRY and CDR2 SYGVKD.

This sequence joins TRBV30 and TRBJ1-2, with D unresolved. V lost 2 bases and J lost 7, with 11 bases in between. The CDR3 has 12 residues. Germline V gives CDR1 GTSNPN, CDR2 SVGIG (reference sequence). The CDR3 DNA reads TGTGCCTGGAGTCTAGTGGGGAGTGGCTACACCTTC. Translation: CAWSLVGSGYTF.

The rearrangement uses TRBV12-3 or TRBV12-4 and TRBJ2-1; 7 bases are shared with TRBD2. This CDR3 comprises 15 residues. J lost 6 bases, V lost 2 bases, and 7 bases had no gene match. The DNA for the CDR3 is TGTGCCAGCAGTTTAATGCTAGCGGTTTGCAATGAGCAGTTCTTC. This codes for CASSLMLAVCNEQFF.

The chain carries TRBV4-2 and TRBJ2-5; D gene unclear. Trimming left V 9 bases short and J 8 bases short, with 16 bases between. The CDR3 contains 12 residues. Per germline, CDR1 LGHNA and CDR2 YNFKEQ. The DNA of the CDR3 is TGTGCCAGTAGTGGGCCCTCTCCTACCCAGTACTTC. It translates to CASSGPSPTQYF.

This sequence joins TRBV2 and TRBJ1-2; tentatively, D is TRBD1 (5 bases). The CDR3 spans 15 residues. Trimming pared 1 base from V and 3 bases from J, leaving 12 bases between. The V gene's germline CDR1 is SNHLY and CDR2 FYNNEI. Written as DNA, the CDR3 is TGTGCCAGCAGTGAAGGGGACTTTTCTTACTATGGCTACACCTTC. Amino acid sequence: CASSEGDFSYYGYTF.

This clonotype came up a few times. The chain uses TRBV15 and TRBJ2-7; TRBD2 is a possible D gene (5 bases). The CDR3 contains 15 residues. Trimming removed 0 bases at V and 1 base at J, with 10 bases between. CDR1 is LNHNV, CDR2 YYDKDF, per germline (reference sequence). The CDR3 protein is CATSRDPGGSYEQYF. Here the CDR3 DNA reads TGTGCCACCAGCAGAGATCCTGGAGGTTCCTACGAGCAGTACTTC.

Many counts were recorded for this clonotype. The chain links TRBV6-6 to TRBJ1-1; the D gene is possibly TRBD1 (6 bases). The germline gives CDR1 MNHNY, CDR2 SVGAGI (reference sequence). This CDR3 region has 13 residues. V lost 6 bases to trimming and J lost 7 bases, with 15 bases between them. CDR3 sequence (DNA): TGTGCCAGCAGAGAGGGGGGGAGCAGTGAAGCTTTCTTT. This encodes CASREGGSSEAFF.

The sample holds one count of this clonotype. This chain connects TRBV20-1 to TRBJ1-5; 9 bases agree with TRBD1. Germline V gene lookup returns CDR1 DFQATT and CDR2 SNEGSKA (reference sequence). V lost 0 bases and J lost 0; bases outside the gene matches: 3. The CDR3 is 16 amino acids. CDR3 in amino acids: CSARDGTGLSNQPQHF. In DNA, the CDR3 is TGCAGTGCTAGAGACGGGACAGGGCTTAGCAATCAGCCCCAGCATTTT.

At least ten counts were recorded for this clonotype. This chain links TRBV9 with TRBJ2-5; tentative D call: TRBD2 (6 bases). With 4 bases removed from V and 9 bases from J, the gap between germline ends came to 16 bases. The CDR3 spans 13 residues. Per the germline V gene, CDR1 is SGDLS and CDR2 is YYNGEE. CDR3 DNA: TGTGCCAGCAGCCTCGGGGTGAGGGAGGCCCAGTACTTC. As protein: CASSLGVREAQYF. Based on the CDR3 plus reference TRBV9 and TRBJ2-5, the full variable domain is DSGVTQTPKHLITATGQRVTLRCSPRSGDLSVYWYQQSLDQGLQFLIQYYNGEERAKGNILERFSAQQFPDLHSELNLSSLELGDSALYFCASSLGVREAQYFGPGTRLLVL.

The chain carries TRBV20-1 and TRBJ2-5; TRBD1 matches 7 bases. Trimming took 0 bases from V and 5 from J; bases not matched to a gene: 12. CDR3 length: 16 amino acids. CDR1 is DFQATT and CDR2 is SNEGSKA in the germline V gene (reference sequence). The CDR3 is CSARDLREGTAETQYF. In nucleotides, the CDR3 is TGCAGTGCTAGAGACCTAAGAGAGGGGACAGCTGAGACCCAGTACTTC.

This clonotype came up once. V gene TRBV7-6 combines with J gene TRBJ2-3; TRBD2 agrees at 15 bases. The CDR3 is 16 residues long. The junction had 6 bases not matched to a gene; V was cut back by 5 bases and J by 6 bases. The V gene's germline CDR1 is SGHVS and CDR2 FNYEAQ. The DNA of the CDR3 is TGTGCCAGCAGCCGGACTAGCGGGAGGGCCGGGGATACGCAGTATTTT. Amino acids: CASSRTSGRAGDTQYF.